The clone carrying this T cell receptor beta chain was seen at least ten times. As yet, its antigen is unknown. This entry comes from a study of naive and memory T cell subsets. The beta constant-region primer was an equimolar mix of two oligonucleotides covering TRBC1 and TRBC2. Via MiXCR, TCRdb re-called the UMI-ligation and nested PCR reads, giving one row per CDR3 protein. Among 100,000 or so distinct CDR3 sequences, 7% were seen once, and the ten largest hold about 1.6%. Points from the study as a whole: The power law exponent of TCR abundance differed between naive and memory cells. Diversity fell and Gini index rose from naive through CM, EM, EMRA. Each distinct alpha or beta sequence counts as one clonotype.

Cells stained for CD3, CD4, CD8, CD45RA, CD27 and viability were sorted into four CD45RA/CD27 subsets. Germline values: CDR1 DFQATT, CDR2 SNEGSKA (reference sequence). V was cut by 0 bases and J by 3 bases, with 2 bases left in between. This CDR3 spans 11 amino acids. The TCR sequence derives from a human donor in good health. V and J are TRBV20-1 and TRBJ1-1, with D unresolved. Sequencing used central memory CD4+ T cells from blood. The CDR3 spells CSAREDTEAFF. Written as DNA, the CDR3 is TGCAGTGCTAGAGAGGACACTGAAGCTTTCTTT.